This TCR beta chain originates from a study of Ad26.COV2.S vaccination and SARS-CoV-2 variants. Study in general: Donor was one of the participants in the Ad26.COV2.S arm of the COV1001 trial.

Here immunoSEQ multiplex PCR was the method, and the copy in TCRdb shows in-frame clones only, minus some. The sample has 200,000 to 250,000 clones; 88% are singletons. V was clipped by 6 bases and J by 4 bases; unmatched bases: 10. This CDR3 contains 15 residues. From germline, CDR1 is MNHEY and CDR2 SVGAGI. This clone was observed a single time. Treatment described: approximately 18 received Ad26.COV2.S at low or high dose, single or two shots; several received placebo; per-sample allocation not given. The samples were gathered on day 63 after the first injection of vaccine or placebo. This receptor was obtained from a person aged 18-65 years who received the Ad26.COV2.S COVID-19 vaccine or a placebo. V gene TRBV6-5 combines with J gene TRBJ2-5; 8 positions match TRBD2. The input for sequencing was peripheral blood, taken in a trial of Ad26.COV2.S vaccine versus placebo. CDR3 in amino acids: CASSSTSGGPETQYF. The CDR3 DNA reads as TGTGCCAGCAGCTCAACGTCGGGGGGGCCAGAGACCCAGTACTTC.